Each of the 20 T cell receptor beta chains below was sequenced from the same sample in a study of molecular identifiers for immune sequencing clone quantification. From the PCR reads, TCRdb called clonotypes with MiXCR, one entry per CDR3 protein. Of more than 250,000 distinct CDR3 sequences in the sample, about a fifth are singletons; the top ten hold 0.81%. The sequencing input was naive CD8+ T cells from blood, with Jurkat cell RNA spiked in. Specified subset: FACS-sorted CD8+CD4-CCR7+CD45RA+ naive T cells. The receptors here all came from a human donor in good health. Some libraries in this study had Jurkat cell RNA spiked in.

This clonotype has more than one count but fewer than ten. This chain uses TRBV7-6 with TRBJ2-1; perhaps TRBD2 as D (5 bases). Germline loops: CDR1 SGHVS, CDR2 FNYEAQ. Trimming removed 3 bases at V and 6 bases at J, with 6 bases between. There are 12 residues in the CDR3. DNA for the CDR3: TGTGCCAGCAGCTTTGAGGGCAATGAGCAGTTCTTC. It encodes CASSFEGNEQFF.

In its sample, this clonotype was seen many times. J is TRBJ2-7 and V is TRBV7-2, with D maybe TRBD2 (6 bases). V shed 5 bases and J shed 4 bases, with 12 bases lying between them. Germline CDR1 is SGHTA and CDR2 is FQGNSA. CDR3 length: 13 residues. CDR3 protein: CASSAGSGYEQYF. In DNA, the CDR3 is TGTGCCAGCAGCGCCGGCAGCGGGTACGAGCAGTACTTC.

As to this clonotype: Mismatch with germline at one junction end may stem from a read error. The chain combines TRBV4-3 with TRBJ2-7; 7 nucleotides match TRBD1. The CDR3 has 16 amino acids. In germline, CDR1 is LGHNA, CDR2 YSLEER. The CDR3 reads CASSQDLWDSTYERYF. CDR3 nucleotides: TGCGCCAGCAGCCAAGATCTTTGGGACAGCACCTACGAGCGGTACTTC.

J is TRBJ1-6 and V is TRBV4-3; 12 bases match TRBD1. CDR3 length: 18 residues. V shed 1 base, J shed 7 bases, and the junction held 8 bases outside the gene matches. CDR1 and CDR2 from the germline V gene are LGHNA and YSLEER. CDR3 DNA sequence: TGCGCCAGCAGCCAAGGCTCGACAGGGACAGGGGGCAATTCACCCCTCCACTTT. Its translation is CASSQGSTGTGGNSPLHF.

This clonotype was seen at least ten times. CDR3 region: CASSRGVQYEQYF. CDR3 sequence (DNA): TGTGCCAGCAGTCGAGGGGTACAGTACGAGCAGTACTTC. J is TRBJ2-7 and V is TRBV27; D may correspond to TRBD1 or TRBD2 (5 bases each). There are 13 residues in the CDR3. Trimming took 5 bases from V and 4 from J, leaving 12 bases between them. The germline V gene has CDR1 MNHEY and CDR2 SMNVEV (reference sequence).

V usage is TRBV20-1 and J usage is TRBJ1-6, with a possible D match to TRBD1 (6 bases). Trimming stripped 0 bases from V and 1 base from J, with 13 bases between. Germline lookup yields CDR1 DFQATT and CDR2 SNEGSKA (reference sequence). The CDR3 extends over 17 amino acids. The CDR3 DNA reads as TGCAGTGCTAGAGATTTGTCAGGGGAATCCTATAATTCACCCCTCCACTTT. As protein: CSARDLSGESYNSPLHF.

On this clonotype: This may be a read error: a much more frequent sequence differs by one nucleotide. The gene calls are TRBV6-2 or TRBV6-3 and TRBJ2-3; D gene ambiguous. The CDR3 has 16 amino acids. The germline V gene encodes CDR1 MNHEY and CDR2 SVGEGT. The CDR3 sequence: CASSYSASPPWDMQYF. DNA of the CDR3: TGTGCCAGCAGTTACTCGGCTAGTCCCCCTTGGGATATGCAGTATTTT.

This clonotype was detected ten times or more. The rearrangement uses TRBV5-5 and TRBJ2-2; D not certain. Trimming pared 5 bases from V and 5 bases from J, leaving 16 bases between. This CDR3 is built from 15 residues. Germline-derived CDR1 and CDR2 are SGHKS and YYEKEE (reference sequence). The CDR3 nucleotides are TGTGCCAGCAGTTATCAAAACAGCCTTACCGGGGAGCTGTTTTTT. Encoded protein: CASSYQNSLTGELFF.

This clonotype was detected ten times or more. The chain joins TRBV12-3 or TRBV12-4 to TRBJ2-5, with D perhaps matching TRBD1 (6 bases). Trimming removed 6 bases at V and 2 bases at J, with 13 bases between. This CDR3 has 14 residues. The CDR3 protein is CASSPGRGQETQYF. DNA for the CDR3: TGTGCCAGCAGCCCCGGTAGGGGGCAAGAGACCCAGTACTTC.

About this clonotype: A much bigger clone sits one base away, suggesting this may be a read error. The chain uses TRBV11-2 and TRBJ2-1; TRBD1 matches 9 bases. This CDR3 has 16 residues. CDR1 is SGHAT and CDR2 is FQNNGV in the germline V gene. The CDR3 bases are TGTGCCAGCAGCTTAGCTCTGGGACAGGGCCTGAATGAGCAGCTCTTC. It yields the protein CASSLALGQGLNEQLF. Looking up the rest from reference TRBV11-2 and TRBJ2-1 gives the full variable domain: EAGVAQSPRYKIIEKRQSVAFWCNPISGHATLYWYQQILGQGPKLLIQFQNNGVVDDSQLPKDRFSAERLKGVDSTLKIQPAKLEDSAVYLCASSLALGQGLNEQLFGPGTRLTVL.

The rearrangement joins TRBV19 to TRBJ1-5; D uncertain. The germline CDR1 and CDR2 sequences are LNHDA and SQIVND (reference sequence). The CDR3 contains 11 residues. V dropped 3 bases and J dropped 6 bases, with 3 bases sitting between them. Here the CDR3 reads CASSIGQPQHF. CDR3 DNA sequence: TGTGCCAGTAGTATCGGTCAGCCCCAGCATTTT.

The chain employs TRBV21-1 and TRBJ1-2. TRBV21-1 is given as a pseudogene. There are 15 residues in the CDR3. The CDR3 here is CASSPKADECYGYTF. The CDR3 region has the DNA TGTGCCAGCAGCCCCAAAGCGGATGAGTGCTATGGCTACACCTTC.

Points on this clonotype: A read error may be the cause here, since a much bigger clone is one base away. V is TRBV7-8 and J is TRBJ1-1, with D possibly TRBD1 on 6 matching bases. This CDR3 has 14 amino acids. The germline V and J ends were trimmed by 5 bases and 3 bases, with 13 bases remaining between them. Germline V lookup: CDR1 SGHVS, CDR2 FQNEAQ. The CDR3 region is CASSLGGRDTEAFF. The CDR3 DNA follows: TGTGCCAGCAGCCTGGGGGGCCGGGACACTGAAGCTTTCTTT.

There are many counts of this clonotype. This sequence joins TRBV12-3 or TRBV12-4 and TRBJ1-1; 8 bases are shared with TRBD1. CDR3 length equals 14 residues. V dropped 7 bases and J dropped 0; count of bases not matched to a gene: 4. The CDR3 DNA sequence: TGTGCCAGCACCGAGGACAGGGTGAACACTGAAGCTTTCTTT. The encoded protein is CASTEDRVNTEAFF.

The rearrangement joins TRBV19 to TRBJ2-3; D may correspond to TRBD1 or TRBD2 (6 bases each). Trimming cost V 3 bases and J 1 base, with 11 bases left between them. This CDR3 is 15 amino acids long. Germline CDR1 is LNHDA and CDR2 is SQIVND (reference sequence). For the CDR3, the DNA is TGTGCCAGTAGTATGAACGGGGGCGGCACAGATACGCAGTATTTT. As protein: CASSMNGGGTDTQYF. The full variable domain, completed using reference TRBV19 and TRBJ2-3, is DGGITQSPKYLFRKEGQNVTLSCEQNLNHDAMYWYRQDPGQGLRLIYYSQIVNDFQKGDIAEGYSVSREKKESFPLTVTSAQKNPTAFYLCASSMNGGGTDTQYFGPGTRLTVL.

V and J are TRBV7-9 and TRBJ2-7; 10 nucleotides line up with TRBD1. V was pared by 0 bases and J by 6 bases, with 2 bases of the junction left unmatched. The V gene's germline CDR1 is SEHNR and CDR2 FQNEAQ (reference sequence). The CDR3 spans 14 residues. This CDR3 is CASSLAGQGSEQYF. The CDR3 DNA follows: TGTGCCAGCAGCTTAGCGGGACAGGGGTCCGAGCAGTACTTC.

There are many counts of this clonotype. The chain links TRBV20-1 to TRBJ1-3; D unclear. Germline V gene sequence: CDR1 DFQATT, CDR2 SNEGSKA (reference sequence). Deletions cut 0 bases from V and 2 bases from J, with 8 bases between. The CDR3 runs 14 residues. CDR3 loop: CSARDGIAGNTIYF. In DNA form, the CDR3 reads TGCAGTGCTAGAGATGGCATCGCTGGAAACACCATATATTTT.

This clonotype showed up many times. The chain is built from TRBV13 and TRBJ2-5; a weak D match, TRBD2 (5 bases). The CDR3 has 15 amino acids. Trimming stripped 0 bases from V and 0 bases from J, with 8 bases between. Germline V gene lookup returns CDR1 PRHDT and CDR2 FYEKMQ (reference sequence). This chain's CDR3 is CASSLGGKYQETQYF. In DNA, the CDR3 is TGTGCCAGCAGCTTAGGCGGGAAGTACCAAGAGACCCAGTACTTC.

J is TRBJ1-1 and V is TRBV5-6; D not certain. V was trimmed by 4 bases and J by 1 base, leaving 11 bases between them. CDR3 length equals 14 residues. Germline loops: CDR1 SGHDT, CDR2 YYEEEE. This CDR3 is CASSPWTRNTEAFF. In DNA form, the CDR3 reads TGTGCCAGCAGCCCCTGGACCCGGAACACTGAAGCTTTCTTT.

This clonotype was observed many times. The gene calls are TRBV5-1 and TRBJ2-3; unclear D gene. Germline values: CDR1 SGHRS, CDR2 YFSETQ. Trimming left V 5 bases short and J 1 base short, with 14 bases between. The CDR3 length is 15 residues. The CDR3 region has the DNA TGCGCCAGCAGTCTCAAGGAGCTTCGCACAGATACGCAGTATTTT. This encodes CASSLKELRTDTQYF.